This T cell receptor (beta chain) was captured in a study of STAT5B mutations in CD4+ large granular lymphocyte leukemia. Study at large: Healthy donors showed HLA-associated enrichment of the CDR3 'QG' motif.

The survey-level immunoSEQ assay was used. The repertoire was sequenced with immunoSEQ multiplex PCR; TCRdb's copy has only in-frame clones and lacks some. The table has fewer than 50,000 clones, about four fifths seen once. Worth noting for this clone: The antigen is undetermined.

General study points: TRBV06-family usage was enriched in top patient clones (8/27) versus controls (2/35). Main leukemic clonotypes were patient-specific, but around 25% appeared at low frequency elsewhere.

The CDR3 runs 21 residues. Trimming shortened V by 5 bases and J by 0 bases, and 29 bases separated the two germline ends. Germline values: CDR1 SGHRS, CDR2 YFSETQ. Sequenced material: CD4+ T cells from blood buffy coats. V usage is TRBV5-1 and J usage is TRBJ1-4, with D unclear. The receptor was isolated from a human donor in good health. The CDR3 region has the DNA TGCGCCAGCAGACCTCGGTCTGACAATATCGGTTACCCTGCAACTAATGAAAAACTGTTTTTT. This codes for CASRPRSDNIGYPATNEKLFF.